This T cell receptor beta chain was captured by sequencing in a study of STAT3 mutations in large granular lymphocyte leukemia. Across the study: Roughly half the longitudinally sequenced T-LGLL patients had canonical STAT3 mutations. Immunosuppressive therapy was given to more than half of T-LGLL patients. General study results and limits: All newly emerging clones after therapy were STAT3 wild type. At least one immunodominant TCR beta clonotype appeared in every T-cell large granular lymphocyte leukemia patient. Clonal expansion was inferred from samples taken at other timepoints.

In germline, CDR1 is LNHDA, CDR2 SQIVND (reference sequence). Trimming took 9 bases from V and 5 from J; bases not matched to a gene: 11. The CDR3 is 14 residues long. Note on this clone: Its target is unknown.

The protocol was immunoSEQ multiplex PCR, while the TCRdb copy is restricted to in-frame clones and leaves out a portion. The table lists approximately 30,000 clones, 60% to 85% of them singletons. This receptor was obtained from a woman in her fifties or sixties with T-cell large granular lymphocyte leukemia. Some clones in this sample may be carry-over from other donors' samples. The gene calls are TRBV19 and TRBJ1-1; 8 nucleotides align to TRBD1. The sequencing input was peripheral blood mononuclear cells. In nucleotides, the CDR3 is TGTGCCAGCCGCCTCGGACAGGGCGGGACTGAAGCTTTCTTT. Amino acids: CASRLGQGGTEAFF.